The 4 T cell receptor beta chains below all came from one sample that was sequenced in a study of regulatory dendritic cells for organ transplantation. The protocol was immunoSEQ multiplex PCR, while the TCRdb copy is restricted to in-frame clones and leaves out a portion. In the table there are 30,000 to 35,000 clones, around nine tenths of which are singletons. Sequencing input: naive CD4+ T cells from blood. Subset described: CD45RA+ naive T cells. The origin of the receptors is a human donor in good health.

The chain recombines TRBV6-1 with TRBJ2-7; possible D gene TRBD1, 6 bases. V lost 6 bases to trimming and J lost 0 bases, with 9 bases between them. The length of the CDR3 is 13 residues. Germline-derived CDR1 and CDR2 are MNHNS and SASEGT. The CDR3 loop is CASRGTTSYEQYF. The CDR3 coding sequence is TGTGCCAGCAGGGGGACAACCTCCTACGAGCAGTACTTC.

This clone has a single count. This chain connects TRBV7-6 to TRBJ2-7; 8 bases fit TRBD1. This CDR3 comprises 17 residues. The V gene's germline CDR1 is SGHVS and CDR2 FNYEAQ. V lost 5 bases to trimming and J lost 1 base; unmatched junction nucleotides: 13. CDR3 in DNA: TGTGCCAGCAGCAATGTCCTCAGGGGGCGTAGATCCTACGAGCAGTACTTC. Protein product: CASSNVLRGRRSYEQYF.

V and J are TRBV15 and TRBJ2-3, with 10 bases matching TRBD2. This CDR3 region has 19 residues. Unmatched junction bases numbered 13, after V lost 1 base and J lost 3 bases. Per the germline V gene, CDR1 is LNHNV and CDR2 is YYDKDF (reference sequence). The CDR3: CATSRARGSSGRETDTQYF. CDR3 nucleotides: TGTGCCACCAGCAGAGCCCGGGGATCCAGCGGGAGGGAAACAGATACGCAGTATTTT.

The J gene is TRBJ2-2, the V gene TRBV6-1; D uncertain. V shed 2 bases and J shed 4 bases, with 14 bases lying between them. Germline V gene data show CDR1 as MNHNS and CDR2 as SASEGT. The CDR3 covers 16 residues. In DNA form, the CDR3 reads TGTGCCAGCAGTGAATCTGAGCCTTTGGGCACCGGGGAGCTGTTTTTT. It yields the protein CASSESEPLGTGELFF.